These 23 T cell receptor beta chains originate from one sample sequenced in a study of CD8+ T cells in alopecia areata. RNA, once extracted, was reverse transcribed into cDNA for use as the sequencing template. The assay was immunoSEQ multiplex PCR, and TCRdb's table has in-frame clones only and misses some. Of 150,000 or so clones listed, about 59% are singletons. Treatment in this sample: oral pan-JAK inhibitor, 5-10 mg twice daily. The sample was CD8+ T cells sorted from blood, taken at week 4, from a patient treated with tofacitinib. The receptors here all came from a human donor with alopecia areata.

The rearrangement links TRBV10-3 to TRBJ2-2; D gene unclear. Germline V lookup: CDR1 ENHRY, CDR2 SYGVKD. V was clipped by 6 bases and J by 0 bases, with 5 bases between them. CDR3 size: 13 residues. The CDR3 here is CAIRKANTGELFF. CDR3 DNA sequence: TGTGCCATCAGAAAGGCGAACACCGGGGAGCTGTTTTTT.

The chain links TRBV30 to TRBJ2-1; weak D call: TRBD2 (6 bases). Germline-derived CDR1 and CDR2 are GTSNPN and SVGIG (reference sequence). Trimming stripped 0 bases from V and 10 bases from J, with 7 bases between. This CDR3 spans 11 amino acids. CDR3 bases: TGTGCCTGGAGTGTAGGAGGGGAGCAGTTCTTC. It translates to CAWSVGGEQFF.

The genes are TRBV30 and TRBJ1-1; D is uncertain. Germline CDR1 is GTSNPN and CDR2 is SVGIG (reference sequence). The V end lost 0 bases, the J end lost 6 bases, and 5 bases lay between the germline ends. The CDR3 contains 11 residues. CDR3 region: CAWSVLAEAFF. CDR3 nucleotides: TGTGCCTGGAGTGTACTAGCTGAAGCTTTCTTT.

The J gene is TRBJ2-7, the V gene TRBV14, with a possible D match to TRBD2 (6 bases). Between the trimmed V and J ends, which lost 3 bases and 1 base, there was a span of 16 bases. Germline V gene sequence: CDR1 SGHDN, CDR2 FVKESK. CDR3 length: 16 amino acids. Written as DNA, the CDR3 is TGTGCCAGCAGCCAGTCCGGTTTACGGGGGTCCTACGAGCAGTACTTC. Protein sequence: CASSQSGLRGSYEQYF.

The CDR3 DNA follows: TGTGCCAGCAGCTTCCCGGGACAGGTTGACGAAAAACTGTTTTTT. It encodes CASSFPGQVDEKLFF. The rearrangement uses TRBV7-2 and TRBJ1-4; TRBD1 matches 8 bases. Germline trimming cut 3 bases from V and 8 bases from J; bases unmatched to any gene: 8. This CDR3 is built from 15 residues. CDR1 SGHTA and CDR2 FQGNSA come from the germline V gene.

The J gene is TRBJ1-4, the V gene TRBV9; 7 nucleotides agree with TRBD1. The CDR3 runs 17 residues. Germline V lookup: CDR1 SGDLS, CDR2 YYNGEE. Trimming took 1 base from V and 6 from J; bases not matched to a gene: 12. CDR3 nucleotides: TGTGCCAGCAGCGTAAACGAGGGGGCGCGTGTGGATGAAAAACTGTTTTTT. Its translation: CASSVNEGARVDEKLFF.

The genes are TRBV25-1 and TRBJ2-2, with D perhaps being TRBD1 or TRBD2 (7 bases each). The germline gives CDR1 MGHDK, CDR2 SYGVNS. The CDR3 is made up of 13 amino acids. The germline V and J ends were trimmed by 8 bases and 8 bases, with 15 bases remaining between them. CDR3 sequence (DNA): TGTGCCAGCGACACAGGGGAGGGTGGGGAGCTGTTTTTT. This sequence encodes CASDTGEGGELFF.

The CDR3 DNA reads TGCAGCGTTCCCGGGACAGGGAACACTGAAGCTTTCTTT. This translates into CSVPGTGNTEAFF. The chain links TRBV29-1 to TRBJ1-1; TRBD1 matches 8 bases. The CDR3 is 13 amino acids. Unmatched junction bases numbered 3, after V lost 5 bases and J lost 1 base. CDR1 and CDR2 (germline): SQVTM, ANQGSEA. Filled out from reference TRBV29-1 and TRBJ1-1, the complete variable domain reads SAVISQKPSRDICQRGTSLTIQCQVDSQVTMMFWYRQQPGQSLTLIATANQGSEATYESGFVIDKFPISRPNLTFSTLTVSNMSPEDSSIYLCSVPGTGNTEAFFGQGTRLTVV.

The chain employs TRBV7-9 and TRBJ2-1; D is unresolved. CDR1 SEHNR and CDR2 FQNEAQ come from the germline V gene (reference sequence). The CDR3 is made up of 12 amino acids. Trimming took off 6 bases at V and 6 bases at J, with 9 bases between the two ends. The CDR3 sequence is CASSRAANEQFF. CDR3 nucleotide sequence: TGTGCCAGCAGTCGGGCTGCCAATGAGCAGTTCTTC.

The rearrangement links TRBV25-1 to TRBJ2-2; a weak D match, TRBD1 (5 bases). CDR1 and CDR2 (germline): MGHDK, SYGVNS. CDR3 size: 14 residues. The V end was cut by 6 bases, the J end by 1 base, with 9 bases between. The CDR3 DNA is TGTGCCAGCAGCTTACAGGAGAACACCGGGGAGCTGTTTTTT. Its translation: CASSLQENTGELFF.

This clone was counted only a few times. The chain employs TRBV5-1 and TRBJ2-7; maybe TRBD2 (6 bases). The length of the CDR3 is 15 residues. Germline lookup yields CDR1 SGHRS and CDR2 YFSETQ. Trimming pared 1 base from V and 0 bases from J, leaving 11 bases between. DNA of the CDR3: TGCGCCAGCAGCTTGATCGCGGGGTCCTCCTACGAGCAGTACTTC. It encodes CASSLIAGSSYEQYF.

V and J are TRBV5-6 and TRBJ1-1; D is undetermined. The CDR3 has 16 residues. CDR1 is SGHDT, CDR2 YYEEEE, per germline. V shed 0 bases and J shed 1 base, with 13 bases lying between them. The CDR3 bases are TGTGCCAGCAGCTTGGCCTGGAAGGAAGGGAACACTGAAGCTTTCTTT. Translating gives CASSLAWKEGNTEAFF.

The rearrangement links TRBV29-1 to TRBJ1-2; 8 bases are shared with TRBD1. Trimming cost V 4 bases and J 2 bases; bases outside gene matches: 12. CDR1 SQVTM and CDR2 ANQGSEA come from the germline V gene. This CDR3 comprises 16 residues. The chain's CDR3 is CSVASGDRLSNYGYTF. CDR3 coding DNA: TGCAGCGTTGCGTCCGGGGACAGGCTTTCCAACTATGGCTACACCTTC.

The chain recombines TRBV30 with TRBJ1-1, with 9 bases aligning to TRBD1. The germline CDR1 and CDR2 sequences are GTSNPN and SVGIG (reference sequence). J lost 4 bases, V lost 0 bases, and 3 bases had no gene match. The CDR3 is made up of 14 amino acids. The CDR3 DNA follows: TGTGCCTGGAGTGTAGGGACAGGGTTCACTGAAGCTTTCTTT. This gives the protein CAWSVGTGFTEAFF.

The rearrangement joins TRBV5-4 to TRBJ1-2; D uncertain. The CDR3 is made up of 16 amino acids. Germline V CDR1 and CDR2: SGHNT, YYREEE (reference sequence). The V end was cut by 2 bases, the J end by 0 bases, with 14 bases between. The CDR3 here is CASSFAEVTANYGYTF. CDR3 coding DNA: TGTGCCAGCAGCTTCGCCGAGGTTACAGCTAACTATGGCTACACCTTC.

J is TRBJ1-2 and V is TRBV7-8; tentative D call: TRBD1 (6 bases). V gave up 3 bases and J gave up 7 bases, with 15 bases separating them. Germline V CDR1 and CDR2: SGHVS, FQNEAQ. The CDR3 runs to 14 residues. For the CDR3, the DNA is TGTGCCAGCAGCTTTTCCTTCAGGGGTCTTGGCTACACCTTC. It translates to CASSFSFRGLGYTF.

The J gene is TRBJ1-6, the V gene TRBV5-4; 9 nucleotides align to TRBD1. This CDR3 comprises 15 residues. The V segment lost 0 bases and the J segment 5 bases; nucleotides outside the gene matches: 0. The germline CDR1 and CDR2 sequences are SGHNT and YYREEE (reference sequence). The CDR3 DNA reads TGTGCCAGCAGCTTGGGGACAGGGGATAATTCACCCCTCCACTTT. As protein: CASSLGTGDNSPLHF.

The chain recombines TRBV6-5 with TRBJ2-7; no clear D gene. The CDR3 is 13 amino acids. V lost 2 bases to trimming and J lost 2 bases, with 7 bases between them. Germline values: CDR1 MNHEY, CDR2 SVGAGI. The CDR3 sequence: CASSYMDAYEQYF. The CDR3 DNA follows: TGTGCCAGCAGTTACATGGACGCCTACGAGCAGTACTTC.

CDR3 sequence reads: CASSLSETEAFF. The CDR3 DNA reads TGTGCCAGCAGCTTGTCTGAGACTGAAGCTTTCTTT. The chain is built from TRBV5-6 and TRBJ1-1; the D is unclear. The V and J ends lost 1 base and 5 bases respectively, with 6 bases between them. The CDR3 spans 12 residues. Germline values: CDR1 SGHDT, CDR2 YYEEEE.

CDR3 sequence reads: CSVESQAAHEQYF. CDR3 nucleotides: TGCAGCGTTGAAAGTCAGGCCGCCCACGAGCAGTACTTC. The chain couples TRBV29-1 to TRBJ2-7, with D unresolved. This CDR3 is built from 13 residues. The germline gives CDR1 SQVTM, CDR2 ANQGSEA. The germline V and J ends were trimmed by 2 bases and 5 bases, with 13 bases remaining between them.

J is TRBJ1-2 and V is TRBV29-1; 8 nucleotides align to TRBD1. The germline V gene has CDR1 SQVTM and CDR2 ANQGSEA. CDR3 length: 12 residues. The trim removed 5 bases at V and 4 bases at J, leaving 3 bases unmatched. The CDR3 spells CSVTTGGYGYTF. Written as DNA, the CDR3 is TGCAGCGTTACTACAGGGGGCTATGGCTACACCTTC.

This chain joins TRBV30 and TRBJ1-2; D unresolved. Germline V CDR1 and CDR2: GTSNPN, SVGIG (reference sequence). The V end was cut by 4 bases, the J end by 5 bases, with 8 bases between. The CDR3 is made up of 11 amino acids. Written as DNA, the CDR3 is TGTGCCTGGACAGGACCTTATGGCTACACCTTC. It translates to CAWTGPYGYTF.

This chain joins TRBV7-8 and TRBJ2-7, with TRBD2 identical over 7 bases. The J segment lost 3 bases and the V segment lost 5 bases, leaving 7 bases of the junction unmatched. The CDR3 covers 14 residues. Germline CDR1 reads SGHVS; CDR2 reads FQNEAQ. The CDR3 here is CASSPGLADYEQYF. The CDR3 DNA is TGTGCCAGCAGCCCCGGGCTAGCGGACTACGAGCAGTACTTC. The whole variable domain, remainder taken from reference TRBV7-8 and TRBJ2-7, is GAGVSQSPRYKVAKRGQDVALRCDPISGHVSLFWYQQALGQGPEFLTYFQNEAQLDKSGLPSDRFFAERPEGSVSTLKIQRTQQEDSAVYLCASSPGLADYEQYFGPGTRLTVT.